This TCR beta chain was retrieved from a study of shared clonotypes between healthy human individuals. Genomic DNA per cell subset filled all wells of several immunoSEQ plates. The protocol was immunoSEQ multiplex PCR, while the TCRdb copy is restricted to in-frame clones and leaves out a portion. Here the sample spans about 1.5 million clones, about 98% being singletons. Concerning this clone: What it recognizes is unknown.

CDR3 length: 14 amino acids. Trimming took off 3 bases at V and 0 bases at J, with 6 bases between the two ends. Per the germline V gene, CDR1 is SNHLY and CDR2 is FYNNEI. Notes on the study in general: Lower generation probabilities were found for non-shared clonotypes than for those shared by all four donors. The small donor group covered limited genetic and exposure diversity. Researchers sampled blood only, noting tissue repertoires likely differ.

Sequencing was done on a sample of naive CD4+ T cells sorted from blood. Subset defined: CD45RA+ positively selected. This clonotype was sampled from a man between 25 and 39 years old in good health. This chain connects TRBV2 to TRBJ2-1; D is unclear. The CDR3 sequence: CASSELHSYNEQFF. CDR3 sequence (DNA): TGTGCCAGCAGTGAGTTGCACTCCTACAATGAGCAGTTCTTC.